This TCR beta chain was identified in a study of blood T cell repertoires in COVID-19. In the original analysis: Researchers report that nucleated cell counts were estimated from reference gene primer amplification. TCRdb keeps only in-frame clones here, not all; method: immunoSEQ multiplex PCR. D and trimming were read from the DNA, whereas the V and J calls and clone size are those reported in that table. The sample contains around 80,000 clones, roughly 85% of which appear only once. The CDR3 sequence is 15 residues long. Trimming pared 0 bases from V and 7 bases from J, leaving 16 bases between. Per the germline V gene, CDR1 is SGHRS and CDR2 is YFSETQ. Enrollment of patients from Seattle took place during active infection, with longitudinal follow-up.

The sequenced material came from peripheral blood. The J gene is TRBJ1-2, the V gene TRBV5-1; D may be TRBD1 (5 bases). This receptor was taken from a man aged 45-65 years with COVID-19, enrolled during active disease. CDR3 sequence: CASSLAPGFKGGYTF. CDR3 bases: TGCGCCAGCAGCTTGGCCCCAGGGTTTAAGGGTGGCTACACCTTC.